Listed below are T cell receptor beta chains from one sample, sequenced in a study of blood T cell repertoires in COVID-19. TCRdb's copy holds only in-frame clones and misses some; the assay was immunoSEQ multiplex PCR. Of roughly 50,000 clones listed, roughly 82% are singletons. The sample consisted of peripheral blood. These receptors originate from a man between 40 and 49 years old with acute or convalescent COVID-19. The CDR3 runs from the conserved cysteine through the conserved F or W. Fields, in order: V gene, D gene, clone size, J gene, CDR3 DNA, CDR3 protein. D genes are given only for firm matches. Expanded clones are given a class, and other clones once, few, many or no size at all.

TRBV7-7	TRBD2	.	TRBJ2-1	TGTGCCAGCAGCCCCGGACTAGACAATGAGCAGTTCTTC	CASSPGLDNEQFF
TRBV10-2	.	.	TRBJ2-3	TGCGCCAGCAGTGAGTCGTATAGTATGCCGCAGTATTTT	CASSESYSMPQYF
TRBV7-9	.	.	TRBJ1-3	TGTGCCAGCAGCTTCGGAAGGACAGTGGGTGGAAACACCATATATTTT	CASSFGRTVGGNTIYF
TRBV9	.	.	TRBJ2-7	TGTGCCAGCAGCGTGGGAGGGGGTAGGGGTCTCTACGAGCAGTACTTC	CASSVGGGRGLYEQYF
TRBV21-1	.	.	TRBJ1-1	TGTGCCAGCAGCCCCGGGACACCCCTAAGGAACACTGAAGCTTTCTTT	CASSPGTPLRNTEAFF
TRBV6-5	.	.	TRBJ1-2	TGTGCCAGCAGAACAGGATCCTATGGCTACACCTTC	CASRTGSYGYTF
TRBV28	TRBD1	.	TRBJ1-2	TGTGCCAGCAGTTTGGGAAGTCAGGGGGCCGATGGCTACACCTTC	CASSLGSQGADGYTF
TRBV12-3/TRBV12-4	.	few	TRBJ2-7	TGTGCCAGCAGTTGGCGGGGTTACGAGCAGTACTTC	CASSWRGYEQYF
TRBV6-5	TRBD1	.	TRBJ1-6	TGTGCCAGCAGTTCTGGACAGGGGGTAGGTTCACCCCTCCACTTT	CASSSGQGVGSPLHF
TRBV3-1/TRBV3-2	TRBD2	.	TRBJ2-1	TGTGCCAGCAGCCGTAGCGGGGGGGTACGGTCCTACAATGAGCAGTTCTTC	CASSRSGGVRSYNEQFF